The 21 T cell receptor beta chains below come from one sample, sequenced in a study of regulatory T cells in long-lasting Graves disease. Time point specified: newly diagnosed GD, antithyroid drugs for less than 3 months. The TCR library was prepared using RNA isolated from PBMCs. Assembly of TCR beta libraries relied on iRepertoire HTBI primers together with Arm-PCR of CDR3 regions. Each CDR3 protein is one row after TCRdb ran MiXCR on the multiplex PCR reads. The data hold around 460,000 distinct CDR3 sequences, with roughly 15% observed a single time. These same data were also listed under a study on T cells in Graves' hyperthyroidism and ophthalmopathy.

The source was peripheral blood mononuclear cells (PBMCs), collected at new diagnosis, from a patient treated with antithyroid drugs. The receptors originated from a woman aged 50 to 65 with Graves disease.

The rearrangement joins TRBV6-1 to TRBJ2-4; no firm D call. There are 21 residues in the CDR3. Germline lookup yields CDR1 MNHNS and CDR2 SASEGT. With 1 base removed from V and 0 bases from J, the gap between germline ends came to 25 bases. The CDR3 DNA is TGTGCCAGCAGTGAAGGGAGTCGAGCAGAAGGTTACCTTCTAGCCAAAAACATTCAGTACTTC. Residues: CASSEGSRAEGYLLAKNIQYF.

This clonotype has more than one count but fewer than ten. The chain combines TRBV9 with TRBJ2-1; weak D call: TRBD2 (5 bases). The CDR3 runs to 14 residues. V lost 3 bases and J lost 4, with 11 bases in between. In germline, CDR1 is SGDLS, CDR2 YYNGEE. Here the CDR3 reads CASSDNSEYNEQFF. The CDR3 nucleotides are TGTGCCAGCAGCGACAATAGCGAGTACAATGAGCAGTTCTTC.

The V call is TRBV6-2 or TRBV6-3, the J call TRBJ1-3; D possibly corresponds to TRBD1 (6 bases). V was shortened by 7 bases and J by 0 bases, with 7 bases between the two germline ends. Germline assignment: CDR1 MNHEY and CDR2 SVGEGT. The CDR3 length is 13 residues. CDR3 amino acids: CASKDSSGNTIYF. The DNA of the CDR3 is TGTGCCAGCAAGGACAGCTCTGGAAACACCATATATTTT.

This clonotype was seen ten or more times. V gene TRBV29-1 combines with J gene TRBJ2-7; 8 bases line up with TRBD1. The germline V gene has CDR1 SQVTM and CDR2 ANQGSEA. The CDR3 runs to 13 residues. V lost 5 bases and J lost 9; bases outside the gene matches: 12. The DNA of the CDR3 is TGCAGCGTTCTTGGTACAGGGGGGACGCGGCAGTACTTC. Amino acids: CSVLGTGGTRQYF.

This clonotype was seen many times. The rearrangement uses TRBV6-1 and TRBJ1-1; D not certain. Germline values: CDR1 MNHNS, CDR2 SASEGT. This CDR3 comprises 15 residues. V shed 4 bases and J shed 1 base, with 13 bases lying between them. CDR3 nucleotides: TGTGCCAGCAGTGGAAGCCGGCAGCCGAACACTGAAGCTTTCTTT. Amino acids: CASSGSRQPNTEAFF.

This clonotype has just a few counts. V is TRBV20-1 and J is TRBJ2-3, with 10 positions matching TRBD1. V shed 4 bases, J shed 2 bases, and the junction held 12 bases outside the gene matches. The germline gives CDR1 DFQATT, CDR2 SNEGSKA (reference sequence). The CDR3 runs to 17 residues. CDR3 protein: CSATFSGTGASTDTQYF. In DNA, the CDR3 is TGCAGTGCTACCTTCTCCGGGACAGGGGCCTCCACAGATACGCAGTATTTT.

As DNA, the CDR3 is TGCAGTGCTAGTCACGGGGGAAGAAGTACCGGGGAGCTGTTTTTT. It yields the protein CSASHGGRSTGELFF. The chain carries TRBV20-1 and TRBJ2-2; perhaps TRBD2 as D (6 bases). CDR1 DFQATT and CDR2 SNEGSKA come from the germline V gene (reference sequence). The CDR3 spans 15 residues. V lost 3 bases and J lost 5, with 16 bases in between.

In this sample, this clonotype turned up many times. The rearrangement joins TRBV30 to TRBJ2-7; TRBD1 matches at 8 bases. The CDR3 spans 12 residues. Germline V lookup: CDR1 GTSNPN, CDR2 SVGIG (reference sequence). Trimming at V came to 5 bases and at J to 2 bases, leaving 2 bases not matched to a gene. For the CDR3, the DNA is TGTGCCTGGTCACAGGGGGCCTACGAGCAGTACTTC. Translated, it gives CAWSQGAYEQYF.

This clonotype was counted between two and nine times. The chain combines TRBV30 with TRBJ1-4, with D possibly TRBD1 on 5 matching bases. Germline values: CDR1 GTSNPN, CDR2 SVGIG (reference sequence). Trimming shortened V by 4 bases and J by 3 bases, and 12 bases separated the two germline ends. The CDR3 has 14 residues. This CDR3 reads CAWNQGHANEKLFF. DNA of the CDR3: TGTGCCTGGAACCAAGGACACGCTAATGAAAAACTGTTTTTT.

This clonotype came up many times. The rearrangement uses TRBV3-1 and TRBJ2-3; a weak D match, TRBD2 (8 bases). CDR1 is LGHDT, CDR2 YNNKEL, per germline (reference sequence). This CDR3 spans 16 amino acids. Between the trimmed V and J ends, which lost 2 bases and 4 bases, there was a span of 16 bases. The CDR3 is CASSQLAGRGPDTQYF. CDR3 DNA sequence: TGTGCCAGCAGCCAATTAGCGGGAAGGGGGCCAGATACGCAGTATTTT.

This clonotype was observed a handful of times. The CDR3 DNA reads as TGTGCCAGCTCACGATCCGTGTATACAGGGACGAGCGTCGAGCAGTACTTC. Protein sequence: CASSRSVYTGTSVEQYF. The rearrangement links TRBV18 to TRBJ2-7; tentatively, D is TRBD1 (6 bases). The CDR3 runs 17 residues. The ends were cut back, 4 bases at V and 6 bases at J, with 25 bases in the middle. The germline gives CDR1 KGHSH, CDR2 LQKENI.

This clonotype was observed a handful of times. This chain connects TRBV7-3 to TRBJ2-3; D not resolved. This CDR3 is 14 amino acids long. Germline V lookup: CDR1 SGHTA, CDR2 FQGTGA. The V end was cut by 3 bases, the J end by 5 bases, with 12 bases between. For the CDR3, the DNA is TGTGCCAGCAGCTTGGGTCTAAGTCTAGATACGCAGTATTTT. Its translation: CASSLGLSLDTQYF.

This clonotype was seen repeatedly, ten times or more. The chain carries TRBV7-9 and TRBJ2-7, with TRBD2 identical over 7 bases. Trimming at V came to 3 bases and at J to 2 bases, leaving 4 bases not matched to a gene. This CDR3 has 14 residues. Germline V gene data show CDR1 as SEHNR and CDR2 as FQNEAQ (reference sequence). This CDR3 reads CASSFGGGAYEQYF. The CDR3 DNA is TGTGCCAGCAGCTTTGGGGGGGGAGCCTACGAGCAGTACTTC. Full variable domain (outside the CDR3, taken from reference TRBV7-9 and TRBJ2-7): DTGVSQNPRHKITKRGQNVTFRCDPISEHNRLYWYRQTLGQGPEFLTYFQNEAQLEKSRLLSDRFSAERPKGSFSTLEIQRTEQGDSAMYLCASSFGGGAYEQYFGPGTRLTVT.

This clonotype was recorded at least ten times. The chain has TRBV12-5 and TRBJ2-5; D assignment may be TRBD1 or TRBD2 (6 bases each). Per the germline V gene, CDR1 is LGHNT and CDR2 is FRNRAP. The CDR3 spans 13 residues. Trimming shortened V by 7 bases and J by 5 bases, and 14 bases separated the two germline ends. The CDR3 loop reads CASAQGRRETQYF. DNA of the CDR3: TGTGCTAGTGCCCAGGGGAGGAGGGAGACCCAGTACTTC.

Concerning this clonotype: A much larger clonotype is one base distant, so this may be a read error. The CDR3 is CASSPPAWGANDYGHTF. CDR3 bases: TGTGCCAGCTCACCACCAGCTTGGGGGGCTAATGACTATGGCCACACCTTC. The chain uses TRBV18 and TRBJ1-2, with D perhaps TRBD1 (6 bases). This CDR3 comprises 17 residues. Germline-derived CDR1 and CDR2 are KGHSH and LQKENI.

This clonotype has a handful of counts. The V call is TRBV6-2 or TRBV6-3, the J call TRBJ2-3; the D gene is possibly TRBD2 (6 bases). The V and J ends lost 6 bases and 10 bases respectively, with 17 bases between them. This CDR3 is 13 amino acids long. Looked up from germline, CDR1 is MNHEY and CDR2 is SVGEGT. The CDR3 region has the DNA TGTGCCAGCAGCTGGGTGTTATGGGGGGCGCAGTATTTT. As protein: CASSWVLWGAQYF.

This clonotype was counted many times. V gene TRBV11-2 combines with J gene TRBJ1-5; the D is unclear. The CDR3 covers 16 residues. Germline CDR1 SGHAT, CDR2 FQNNGV. Between the trimmed V and J ends, which lost 5 bases and 7 bases, there was a span of 21 bases. The CDR3 is CASSPGWAAKGQPQHF. As DNA, the CDR3 is TGTGCCAGCAGCCCTGGGTGGGCTGCGAAGGGCCAGCCCCAGCATTTT.

There are a few counts of this clonotype. The chain couples TRBV7-9 to TRBJ1-2, with D possibly TRBD1 on 5 matching bases. V lost 3 bases and J lost 4, with 18 bases in between. Germline values: CDR1 SEHNR, CDR2 FQNEAQ (reference sequence). The CDR3 covers 16 residues. CDR3: CASSFSAGGTLYGYTF. The CDR3 DNA sequence: TGTGCCAGCAGCTTCTCTGCTGGGGGGACCCTCTATGGCTACACCTTC.

The rearrangement links TRBV10-3 to TRBJ1-2; D possibly corresponds to TRBD1 (5 bases). Germline values: CDR1 ENHRY, CDR2 SYGVKD. Between the trimmed V and J ends, which lost 4 bases and 4 bases, there was a span of 10 bases. This CDR3 contains 13 residues. In nucleotides, the CDR3 is TGTGCCATCAGTGTCGGGACGGGCTATGGCTACACCTTC. Its protein is CAISVGTGYGYTF.

This clonotype was observed at least ten times. The CDR3 bases are TGCGCCAGCAGCTTGGGCCGACTAGCTGCCACCTACGAGCAGTACTTC. Protein: CASSLGRLAATYEQYF. V is TRBV5-1 and J is TRBJ2-7; 7 bases are shared with TRBD2. This CDR3 comprises 16 residues. V dropped 0 bases and J dropped 2; count of bases not matched to a gene: 8. CDR1 and CDR2 from the germline V gene are SGHRS and YFSETQ.

Points on this clonotype: A much more abundant neighbour one base away suggests this may be a read error. The V gene is TRBV6-1, the J gene TRBJ2-7; 7 bases agree with TRBD2. V lost 11 bases, J lost 9 bases, and 19 bases stayed unmatched. The germline V gene has CDR1 MNHNS and CDR2 SASEGT. The CDR3 length is 14 residues. CDR3 region: CASGIRGGFSGQYF. Written as DNA, the CDR3 is TGTGCCTCTGGTATCCGGGGAGGGTTCTCCGGGCAGTACTTC.